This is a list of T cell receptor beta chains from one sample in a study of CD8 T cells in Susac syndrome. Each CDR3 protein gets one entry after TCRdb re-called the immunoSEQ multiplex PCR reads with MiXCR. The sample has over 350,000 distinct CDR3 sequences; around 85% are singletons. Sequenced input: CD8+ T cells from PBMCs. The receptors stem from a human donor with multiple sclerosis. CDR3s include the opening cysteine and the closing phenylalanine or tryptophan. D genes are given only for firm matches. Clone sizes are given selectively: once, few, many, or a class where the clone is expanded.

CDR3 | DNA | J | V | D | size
CASSQGRTEQFF | TGTGCCAGCAGCCAGGGGCGGACTGAGCAGTTCTTC | TRBJ2-1 | TRBV11-2 | - | -
CAAGSGANVLTF | TGTGCCGCCGGCTCTGGGGCCAACGTCCTGACTTTC | TRBJ2-6 | TRBV6-2/TRBV6-3 | - | few
CSVSGTIVAPYGYTF | TGCAGCGTTTCTGGGACGATCGTTGCCCCCTATGGCTACACCTTC | TRBJ1-2 | TRBV29-1 | - | -
CASSAAGVYEQYF | TGTGCCAGCAGCGCAGCGGGGGTCTACGAGCAGTACTTC | TRBJ2-7 | TRBV7-9 | TRBD2 | -
CASLGLAGVHEQYF | TGTGCCAGCTTGGGACTAGCGGGAGTACACGAGCAGTACTTC | TRBJ2-7 | TRBV6-1 | TRBD2 | -
CASSFSLGIYEQYF | TGTGCCAGCAGTTTCTCCTTAGGGATATACGAGCAGTACTTC | TRBJ2-7 | TRBV27 | - | -
CASGFGGSTDTQYF | TGTGCCAGCGGGTTTGGAGGGAGCACAGATACGCAGTATTTT | TRBJ2-3 | TRBV6-2/TRBV6-3 | - | -
CASSPLPTEAFF | TGTGCCAGCAGCCCTCTTCCCACTGAAGCTTTCTTT | TRBJ1-1 | TRBV7-9 | - | -
CASSPRGSLYEQYF | TGTGCCAGCAGTCCCCGGGGTAGCCTCTACGAGCAGTACTTC | TRBJ2-7 | TRBV27 | - | -
CSVQGKTNQPQHF | TGCAGCGTCCAGGGAAAAACTAATCAGCCCCAGCATTTT | TRBJ1-5 | TRBV29-1 | - | -
CASSPGVRDTGELFF | TGTGCCAGCAGCCCCGGGGTAAGGGACACCGGGGAGCTGTTTTTT | TRBJ2-2 | TRBV27 | - | once
CSAWAESSYEQYF | TGCAGCGCCTGGGCGGAGAGCTCCTACGAGCAGTACTTC | TRBJ2-7 | TRBV29-1 | - | -
CAWNRDSGNTIYF | TGTGCCTGGAATAGAGACTCTGGAAACACCATATATTTT | TRBJ1-3 | TRBV30 | - | -
CASSYSMAGSSTDTQYF | TGTGCCAGCAGTTACTCGATGGCGGGATCTAGCACAGATACGCAGTATTTT | TRBJ2-3 | TRBV6-2/TRBV6-3 | - | few
CASSEIPGRYEQYF | TGTGCCAGCAGTGAAATTCCGGGACGCTACGAGCAGTACTTC | TRBJ2-7 | TRBV6-1 | - | -
CATKTTGPVVIANYGYTF | TGTGCCACCAAAACTACCGGGCCGGTGGTTATCGCTAACTATGGCTACACCTTC | TRBJ1-2 | TRBV2 | - | -
CASSRPGTAFYEQYF | TGTGCCAGCAGCCGGCCGGGGACGGCATTCTACGAGCAGTACTTC | TRBJ2-7 | TRBV13 | - | -
CASSLTTRAGGNEQFF | TGTGCCAGCAGCTTAACTACACGGGCAGGGGGAAATGAGCAGTTCTTC | TRBJ2-1 | TRBV5-8 | TRBD1 | -
CASSPLRGSSYNEQFF | TGTGCCAGTAGTCCCCTCCGGGGGAGCTCCTACAATGAGCAGTTCTTC | TRBJ2-1 | TRBV19 | - | -
CAWSTDGLQYF | TGTGCCTGGAGTACAGACGGGTTGCAGTACTTC | TRBJ2-7 | TRBV30 | - | -
CATSGLGDSSYEQYF | TGTGCCACCAGCGGGCTCGGGGACAGTTCCTACGAGCAGTACTTC | TRBJ2-7 | TRBV15 | TRBD1 | -
CASSLEISNTEAFF | TGTGCCAGCAGCTTGGAGATATCGAACACTGAAGCTTTCTTT | TRBJ1-1 | TRBV5-4 | - | -
CASSPGVSSAEAFF | TGTGCCAGCAGTCCCGGAGTGTCGAGCGCCGAAGCTTTCTTT | TRBJ1-1 | TRBV27 | - | -
CASSPTGWDETQYF | TGTGCCAGCAGCCCCACTGGATGGGATGAGACCCAGTACTTC | TRBJ2-5 | TRBV25-1 | - | -
CASIGQFSDTQYF | TGTGCCAGCATCGGACAGTTTTCAGATACGCAGTATTTT | TRBJ2-3 | TRBV5-5 | - | -
CASGTDPGETQYF | TGTGCCAGCGGGACAGACCCTGGGGAGACCCAGTACTTC | TRBJ2-5 | TRBV11-2 | TRBD1 | -
CASSFLGLASSTDTQYF | TGTGCCAGCAGTTTCCTCGGGCTAGCAAGTTCCACAGATACGCAGTATTTT | TRBJ2-3 | TRBV27 | - | -
CASSYNRGSWGDTQYF | TGTGCCAGCAGTTATAACAGGGGATCTTGGGGAGATACGCAGTATTTT | TRBJ2-3 | TRBV27 | TRBD1 | -